This record looks at one TCR beta chain sequence and its context. What it binds is unknown. This CDR3 is built from 16 residues. Germline V gives CDR1 SGHRS, CDR2 YFSETQ. Trimming took 1 base from V and 6 from J; bases not matched to a gene: 10. The authors ran a second PCR of roughly 6 to 11 cycles using a sample-barcoded 5' primer and a J-beta primer mix. Each cDNA was tagged by a template-switch adaptor containing 12 random nucleotides. Via MiXCR, TCRdb re-called the 5' RACE reads, giving one row per CDR3 protein. The sample consists of fewer than 800,000 distinct CDR3 sequences, around 32% of them appearing once. No fewer than 6 million PBMCs went into each sample. The entry originates in a study of blood T cells in healthy people across ages. Study results and caveats: Diversity estimates drawn from one million T cells were deemed underestimates.

V and J are TRBV5-1 and TRBJ2-7; 10 bases are shared with TRBD1. Sequenced: blood. This sequence originates from a woman older than 75 in good health. The CDR3 here is CASSLSRQGASGEQYF. Here the CDR3 DNA reads TGCGCCAGCAGCTTGAGCAGACAGGGGGCGTCGGGCGAGCAGTACTTC.